The TCR beta chain under discussion was sequenced for a study of blood T cells in healthy people across ages. This clonotype was seen a handful of times. The use of a sample-barcoded 5' primer and a J-beta primer mix characterized a second PCR of about 7 to 12 cycles. TCRdb reprocessed the 5' RACE reads with MiXCR, giving one entry per CDR3 protein. The sample gives about 2 million distinct CDR3 sequences, about 50% of which show up once; 2% to 2.5% is in the top ten. CDR1 DFQATT and CDR2 SNEGSKA come from the germline V gene (reference sequence). This CDR3 is 12 amino acids long. Trimming stripped 4 bases from V and 2 bases from J, with 8 bases between.

This chain connects TRBV20-1 to TRBJ2-5, with D uncertain. What was sequenced was blood. The clonotype was recovered from a woman aged 40 to 50 in good health. The CDR3 reads CSATGRQETQYF. The CDR3 coding sequence is TGCAGTGCTACGGGTAGGCAAGAGACCCAGTACTTC.